Listed here is a single TCR beta chain. What it binds is unknown. The ends were cut back, 4 bases at V and 0 bases at J, with 20 bases in the middle. The CDR3 loop spans 18 amino acids. CDR1 is LGHDT and CDR2 is YNNKEL in the germline V gene (reference sequence). After template switching added a universal primer site, the resulting cDNA carried unique molecular identifiers. One entry per CDR3 protein, called by TCRdb with MiXCR from the 5' RACE reads. Of 400,000 to 650,000 distinct CDR3 sequences in the sample, 22% are singletons; the top ten hold around 1%. These data come from a study of identical twins. Study results and caveats: Carriage of fewer insertions was seen in abundant cord blood beta clonotypes, whereas memory repertoires showed none.

The data also belong to a second study, concerning T cells expressing NK-cell markers. That work adds: Sorted CD3+CD56+NKG2C+, CD3+CD56+NKG2C- and CD3+CD56-NKG2C+ T cells supplied TCR beta repertoires.

The chain is built from TRBV3-1 and TRBJ2-3, with a weak D call TRBD2 (6 bases). The receptor's source is a woman aged 18-35 years in good health. The specimen sequenced was CD4+ T cells sorted from blood. As DNA, the CDR3 is TGTGCCAGCAGCCCGCGGGGTCTTCTGTTTTCTAGCACAGATACGCAGTATTTT. Its translation: CASSPRGLLFSSTDTQYF.